The rows below give T cell receptor beta chains drawn from one sample of a study of shared clonotypes between healthy human individuals. The method was immunoSEQ multiplex PCR; TCRdb's version includes in-frame clones alone and lacks a portion of them. Of 750,000 to 1,000,000 clones listed, roughly 92% are singletons. What was sequenced was naive CD8+ T cells sorted from blood. The receptor source for this set is a man under 40 in good health. Both conserved end residues are part of each CDR3. D genes are given only for firm matches. Expanded clones get a size class; other rows say once, few or many, or leave the size out.

d_call: NA; v_call: TRBV27; clone_size: few; j_call: TRBJ2-7; cdr3_nt: TGTGCCAGCAGTTCGTTGGCAGAGGGGATCTTACGCGAGCAGTACTTC; cdr3_aa: CASSSLAEGILREQYF
d_call: TRBD1; v_call: TRBV27; clone_size: NA; j_call: TRBJ2-7; cdr3_nt: TGTGCCAGCAGTACCGGGACAGGGCAGGGCGAGCAGTACTTC; cdr3_aa: CASSTGTGQGEQYF
d_call: NA; v_call: TRBV14; clone_size: NA; j_call: TRBJ1-2; cdr3_nt: TGTGCCAGCAGCCAAGGCGGACGGCTCTTAAACTATGGCTACACCTTC; cdr3_aa: CASSQGGRLLNYGYTF
d_call: TRBD1; v_call: TRBV27; clone_size: NA; j_call: TRBJ2-1; cdr3_nt: TGTGCCAGCATGGGACAGAGTGAGCAGTTCTTC; cdr3_aa: CASMGQSEQFF
d_call: NA; v_call: TRBV19; clone_size: NA; j_call: TRBJ2-1; cdr3_nt: TGTGCCAGTAGTATCGGTAAGGGGTATTACAATGAGCAGTTCTTC; cdr3_aa: CASSIGKGYYNEQFF
d_call: NA; v_call: TRBV19; clone_size: NA; j_call: TRBJ2-7; cdr3_nt: TGTGCCAGTAGTCTCGGGGGAACCTACGAGCAGTACTTC; cdr3_aa: CASSLGGTYEQYF
d_call: NA; v_call: TRBV11-2; clone_size: NA; j_call: TRBJ1-1; cdr3_nt: TGTGCCAGCAGCTCCGTGGGGCAGACTATGAACACTGAAGCTTTCTTT; cdr3_aa: CASSSVGQTMNTEAFF
d_call: TRBD1; v_call: TRBV27; clone_size: NA; j_call: TRBJ2-1; cdr3_nt: TGTGCCAGCAGTTTGGGGCAGGGGGTGAATGAGCAGTTCTTC; cdr3_aa: CASSLGQGVNEQFF
d_call: NA; v_call: TRBV28; clone_size: NA; j_call: TRBJ2-3; cdr3_nt: TGTGCCAGCATATCTAGGCGCACAGATACGCAGTATTTT; cdr3_aa: CASISRRTDTQYF
d_call: TRBD1; v_call: TRBV19; clone_size: NA; j_call: TRBJ2-7; cdr3_nt: TGTGCCACCAGTAGGGACAGCTCCTACGAGCAGTACTTC; cdr3_aa: CATSRDSSYEQYF
d_call: TRBD2; v_call: TRBV29-1; clone_size: NA; j_call: TRBJ2-3; cdr3_nt: TGCAGCGTTGAGGGGTCTAGCGGGAGCAGCACAGATACGCAGTATTTT; cdr3_aa: CSVEGSSGSSTDTQYF
d_call: TRBD1; v_call: TRBV6-1; clone_size: NA; j_call: TRBJ2-7; cdr3_nt: TGTGCCAGTCCGAGTCGGGACAGGGACGACGAGCAGTACTTC; cdr3_aa: CASPSRDRDDEQYF
d_call: NA; v_call: TRBV6-1; clone_size: few; j_call: TRBJ2-7; cdr3_nt: TGTGCCAGCGGCGAACGGGCCTACGAGCAGTACTTC; cdr3_aa: CASGERAYEQYF
d_call: NA; v_call: TRBV15; clone_size: NA; j_call: TRBJ1-5; cdr3_nt: TGTGCCACCAGATTCGGGGATAATCAGCCCCAGCATTTT; cdr3_aa: CATRFGDNQPQHF
d_call: TRBD1; v_call: TRBV2; clone_size: NA; j_call: TRBJ1-3; cdr3_nt: TGTGCCAGCAGAACAGGGGCGAGCTCTGGAAACACCATATATTTT; cdr3_aa: CASRTGASSGNTIYF
d_call: NA; v_call: TRBV10-3; clone_size: NA; j_call: TRBJ2-1; cdr3_nt: TGTGCCATCAGTGAGCTACTTTCATCGGGCTCCTACAATGAGCAGTTCTTC; cdr3_aa: CAISELLSSGSYNEQFF
d_call: NA; v_call: TRBV28; clone_size: NA; j_call: TRBJ2-3; cdr3_nt: TGTGCCAGCACAGAACGACTTACGCTGGGCACAGATACGCAGTATTTT; cdr3_aa: CASTERLTLGTDTQYF
d_call: NA; v_call: TRBV13; clone_size: once; j_call: TRBJ2-1; cdr3_nt: TGTGCCAGCAGCCCCCGTCACGGCAATGAGCAGTTCTTC; cdr3_aa: CASSPRHGNEQFF
d_call: NA; v_call: TRBV7-2; clone_size: NA; j_call: TRBJ2-3; cdr3_nt: TGTGCCAGCACCTCCCAGGGTTGGCCAGATACGCAGTATTTT; cdr3_aa: CASTSQGWPDTQYF
d_call: NA; v_call: TRBV30; clone_size: NA; j_call: TRBJ2-7; cdr3_nt: TGTGCCTGGAGTTTCTTTGTTGGAGGGGAGCAGTACTTC; cdr3_aa: CAWSFFVGGEQYF
d_call: NA; v_call: TRBV28; clone_size: NA; j_call: TRBJ2-7; cdr3_nt: TGTGCCAGCAGTTCCAGGACGGTGAGCTCCTACGAGCAGTACTTC; cdr3_aa: CASSSRTVSSYEQYF
d_call: NA; v_call: TRBV5-1; clone_size: NA; j_call: TRBJ1-2; cdr3_nt: TGCGCCAGCAGCTTGTTCCCAGGGGACCTTTCCGGCTACACCTTC; cdr3_aa: CASSLFPGDLSGYTF
d_call: NA; v_call: TRBV7-2; clone_size: NA; j_call: TRBJ2-7; cdr3_nt: TGTGCCAGCAGCTTATTATCTGGGATGAGCTCCTACGAGCAGTACTTC; cdr3_aa: CASSLLSGMSSYEQYF
d_call: NA; v_call: TRBV29-1; clone_size: NA; j_call: TRBJ2-7; cdr3_nt: TGCAGCGTAGTCCGCGAACCCCTCGAGCAGTACTTC; cdr3_aa: CSVVREPLEQYF
d_call: NA; v_call: TRBV21-1; clone_size: NA; j_call: TRBJ2-2; cdr3_nt: TGTGCCAGCACAGCAAACCTTTGTTGGGGGTATTGGCCCGGGGAGCTGTTTTTT; cdr3_aa: CASTANLCWGYWPGELFF